Following are 27 T cell receptor beta chains from one sample sequenced in a study of CD8 T cells in Susac syndrome. The RNA input was roughly 0.45 to 1 ug, and it was reverse transcribed with random hexamers. Each CDR3 protein gets one entry after TCRdb re-called the immunoSEQ multiplex PCR reads with MiXCR. The table shows a few hundred thousand distinct CDR3 sequences, with 80% to 95% occurring only once. The material sequenced was CD8+ T cells from PBMCs. The receptors come from a human donor with multiple sclerosis.

This chain links TRBV7-3 with TRBJ2-2, with 13 bases identical to TRBD2. Per the germline V gene, CDR1 is SGHTA and CDR2 is FQGTGA. This CDR3 has 15 residues. V shed 4 bases and J 5 bases; nucleotides not matched to a gene: 1. The CDR3: CASSSLAGGTGELFF. CDR3 DNA sequence: TGTGCCAGCAGCTCACTAGCGGGGGGGACCGGGGAGCTGTTTTTT.

V gene TRBV29-1 combines with J gene TRBJ2-7, with TRBD1 matching 9 bases. The length of the CDR3 is 17 residues. Trimming removed 4 bases from V and 0 bases from J; junction bases left unmatched: 13. Germline-derived CDR1 and CDR2 are SQVTM and ANQGSEA. The CDR3 DNA sequence: TGCAGCGTTGGGGGACAGGGCCCCGTCTCAAGCTCCTACGAGCAGTACTTC. Translated, it gives CSVGGQGPVSSSYEQYF.

This clonotype was picked up one time. The chain couples TRBV5-6 to TRBJ2-7, with D uncertain. The CDR3 is 14 amino acids. Per the germline V gene, CDR1 is SGHDT and CDR2 is YYEEEE. The V gene lost 0 bases and the J gene lost 0 bases, with 7 bases spanning the gap. This CDR3 is CASSLGAASYEQYF. CDR3 nucleotides: TGTGCCAGCAGCTTGGGAGCCGCCTCCTACGAGCAGTACTTC.

This chain links TRBV9 with TRBJ2-6; D is undetermined. Germline assignment: CDR1 SGDLS and CDR2 YYNGEE. The V gene lost 0 bases and the J gene lost 2 bases, with 9 bases spanning the gap. CDR3 length: 16 residues. The CDR3 is CASSVATTAGANVLTF. CDR3 DNA sequence: TGTGCCAGCAGCGTAGCCACGACGGCTGGGGCCAACGTCCTGACTTTC.

In this sample, this clonotype turned up once. The rearrangement uses TRBV19 and TRBJ1-5; the match to TRBD1 covers 8 bases. The V gene end was trimmed by 5 bases and the J gene end by 4 bases; junction bases not matched to a gene: 7. The CDR3 contains 15 residues. The germline CDR1 and CDR2 sequences are LNHDA and SQIVND (reference sequence). The CDR3 spells CASSAPDRANQPQHF. For the CDR3, the DNA is TGTGCCAGTAGTGCTCCGGACAGGGCAAATCAGCCCCAGCATTTT.

J is TRBJ2-7 and V is TRBV5-1, with D perhaps given as TRBD1 or TRBD2 (5 bases each). Germline CDR1 reads SGHRS; CDR2 reads YFSETQ. Trimming cost V 0 bases and J 2 bases, with 9 bases left between them. This CDR3 region has 14 residues. The DNA of the CDR3 is TGCGCCAGCAGCTTGGCCGTGGGGGCCTACGAGCAGTACTTC. Translation: CASSLAVGAYEQYF.

The CDR3 nucleotides are TGTGCCAGCAGTTTGGTTCCGAACACCGGGGAGCTGTTTTTT. Its translation: CASSLVPNTGELFF. The chain has TRBV27 and TRBJ2-2; D uncertain. Germline CDR1 MNHEY, CDR2 SMNVEV (reference sequence). The CDR3 spans 14 residues. Trimming stripped 3 bases from V and 0 bases from J, with 5 bases between.

The chain joins TRBV29-1 to TRBJ2-3, with 7 nucleotides matching TRBD2. CDR3 length: 15 amino acids. V gave up 1 base and J gave up 3 bases; unmatched junction bases: 7. Germline V gene lookup returns CDR1 SQVTM and CDR2 ANQGSEA. The CDR3 DNA sequence: TGCAGCGTTGAAGCAAGCGGGGAAAGGACAGATACGCAGTATTTT. Protein product: CSVEASGERTDTQYF.

The J gene is TRBJ2-7, the V gene TRBV11-2, with 9 positions matching TRBD2. V shed 6 bases and J 6 bases; nucleotides not matched to a gene: 9. The germline V gene encodes CDR1 SGHAT and CDR2 FQNNGV. The CDR3 extends over 14 amino acids. The CDR3 sequence: CASSGGLAGPEQYF. CDR3 in DNA: TGTGCCAGCAGTGGGGGTCTAGCGGGGCCCGAGCAGTACTTC. Together with reference TRBV11-2 and TRBJ2-7, the CDR3 gives the full variable domain: EAGVAQSPRYKIIEKRQSVAFWCNPISGHATLYWYQQILGQGPKLLIQFQNNGVVDDSQLPKDRFSAERLKGVDSTLKIQPAKLEDSAVYLCASSGGLAGPEQYFGPGTRLTVT.

The chain couples TRBV30 to TRBJ2-3, with 9 bases fitting TRBD2. Looked up from germline, CDR1 is GTSNPN and CDR2 is SVGIG (reference sequence). V lost 4 bases, J lost 3 bases, and 14 bases stayed unmatched. The CDR3 runs 17 residues. The CDR3 DNA reads as TGTGCCTGGAATATAGCGGGAGTCATCGTCGGTACAGATACGCAGTATTTT. Its protein product is CAWNIAGVIVGTDTQYF. Variable domain in full (rest from reference TRBV30 and TRBJ2-3): SQTIHQWPATLVQPVGSPLSLECTVEGTSNPNLYWYRQAAGRGLQLLFYSVGIGQISSEVPQNLSASRPQDRQFILSSKKLLLSDSGFYLCAWNIAGVIVGTDTQYFGPGTRLTVL.

The chain is built from TRBV29-1 and TRBJ2-7, with 7 positions matching TRBD2. CDR1 SQVTM and CDR2 ANQGSEA come from the germline V gene. CDR3 length: 14 amino acids. The V and J ends lost 1 base and 3 bases, in that order; junction bases with no gene match: 6. In DNA, the CDR3 is TGCAGCGTTGAAGGCGCGGGAGAGAGCTACGAGCAGTACTTC. Protein sequence: CSVEGAGESYEQYF.

The chain has TRBV7-9 and TRBJ2-1; 8 bases are shared with TRBD1. Germline-derived CDR1 and CDR2 are SEHNR and FQNEAQ (reference sequence). Unmatched junction bases numbered 12, after V lost 5 bases and J lost 3 bases. The length of the CDR3 is 17 residues. DNA of the CDR3: TGTGCCAGCAGCACCACCCGCCCTGACAGGGGCTACAATGAGCAGTTCTTC. Translated: CASSTTRPDRGYNEQFF.

This rearrangement joins TRBV29-1 to TRBJ2-7, with a tentative D call TRBD2 (5 bases). Germline-derived CDR1 and CDR2 are SQVTM and ANQGSEA. V lost 4 bases, J lost 5 bases, and 12 bases lay in between. The CDR3 runs 12 residues. The CDR3 nucleotides are TGCAGCGTTGTGTCGGGGTCTCACGAGCAGTACTTC. Residues: CSVVSGSHEQYF.

The rearrangement links TRBV4-1 to TRBJ2-7, with unresolved D. Germline V lookup: CDR1 MGHRA, CDR2 YSYEKL. V lost 4 bases and J lost 0, with 13 bases in between. This CDR3 region has 15 residues. The CDR3 nucleotides are TGCGCCAGCAGCCGCCTGGAACAAAGCTCCTACGAGCAGTACTTC. Translating it yields CASSRLEQSSYEQYF.

The genes are TRBV23-1 and TRBJ2-1; D uncertain. TRBV23-1 falls under the ORF class, with uncertain function. The CDR3 length is 11 residues. Trimming shortened V by 3 bases and J by 5 bases, and 2 bases separated the two germline ends. The CDR3, as DNA: TGCGCCAGCAGTCATCACAATGAGCAGTTCTTC. It yields the protein CASSHHNEQFF.

The chain couples TRBV12-5 to TRBJ2-5; tentatively, D is TRBD1 or TRBD2 (5 bases each). The ends were cut back, 1 base at V and 1 base at J, with 10 bases in the middle. CDR3 length equals 15 residues. Germline-derived CDR1 and CDR2 are LGHNT and FRNRAP. This CDR3 is CASGLGGEPQETQYF. For the CDR3, the DNA is TGTGCTAGTGGTTTGGGAGGGGAACCCCAAGAGACCCAGTACTTC.

The gene calls are TRBV19 and TRBJ2-7, with TRBD1 matching 9 bases. The CDR3 contains 14 residues. V trimming: 3 bases; J trimming: 5 bases; junction bases outside the gene matches: 5. CDR1 and CDR2 (germline): LNHDA, SQIVND (reference sequence). The CDR3 DNA is TGTGCCAGTAGTATTGGGACAGGGCCGAACGAGCAGTACTTC. Protein sequence: CASSIGTGPNEQYF.

This clonotype was seen once. V usage is TRBV20-1 and J usage is TRBJ2-3; D may be TRBD2 (7 bases). V was clipped by 7 bases and J by 8 bases, with 22 bases between them. The V gene's germline CDR1 is DFQATT and CDR2 SNEGSKA (reference sequence). There are 14 residues in the CDR3. In nucleotides, the CDR3 is TGCAGTGTCCTAGGGGGGGGGCGAGTGATTACGCAGTATTTT. It yields the protein CSVLGGGRVITQYF.

The CDR3 here is CASSSRGGITEAFF. For the CDR3, the DNA is TGTGCCAGCAGTTCGCGGGGGGGCATAACAGAAGCTTTCTTT. The rearrangement links TRBV27 to TRBJ1-1, with D tentatively TRBD1 (6 bases). Trimming left V 4 bases short and J 8 bases short, with 17 bases between. The CDR3 extends over 14 amino acids. Germline CDR1 reads MNHEY; CDR2 reads SMNVEV (reference sequence).

This rearrangement joins TRBV18 to TRBJ2-7, with 7 bases that match TRBD2. The junction had 7 bases not matched to a gene; V was cut back by 3 bases and J by 5 bases. In germline, CDR1 is KGHSH, CDR2 LQKENI. The CDR3 length is 14 residues. The CDR3 sequence is CASSPSRGVDEQYF. Written as DNA, the CDR3 is TGTGCCAGCTCACCTAGCCGGGGGGTAGACGAGCAGTACTTC.

J is TRBJ2-1 and V is TRBV19; D may be TRBD2 (5 bases). There are 10 residues in the CDR3. The germline V gene encodes CDR1 LNHDA and CDR2 SQIVND (reference sequence). Trimming shortened V by 5 bases and J by 11 bases, and 7 bases separated the two germline ends. The CDR3 sequence is CASSGGQQFF. CDR3 nucleotide sequence: TGTGCCAGTAGTGGAGGACAGCAGTTCTTC.

The chain links TRBV6-1 to TRBJ1-5; tentatively, D is TRBD1 (6 bases). The CDR3 loop spans 16 amino acids. V was trimmed by 3 bases and J by 3 bases, leaving 15 bases between them. Germline CDR1 and CDR2: MNHNS and SASEGT. CDR3 nucleotides: TGTGCCAGCAGTGATTCCCAGGGGTCCCTCAATCAGCCCCAGCATTTT. Translating it yields CASSDSQGSLNQPQHF.

In this sample, this clonotype turned up once. The genes are TRBV7-8 and TRBJ1-1, with a tentative D call TRBD1 (6 bases). The germline V gene has CDR1 SGHVS and CDR2 FQNEAQ. The CDR3 spans 15 residues. Trimming cost V 6 bases and J 4 bases, with 18 bases left between them. CDR3 in amino acids: CASSPVQQGSTEAFF. The CDR3 DNA reads TGTGCCAGCAGTCCTGTACAACAGGGATCCACTGAAGCTTTCTTT. Filled out from reference TRBV7-8 and TRBJ1-1, the complete variable domain reads GAGVSQSPRYKVAKRGQDVALRCDPISGHVSLFWYQQALGQGPEFLTYFQNEAQLDKSGLPSDRFFAERPEGSVSTLKIQRTQQEDSAVYLCASSPVQQGSTEAFFGQGTRLTVV.

The V call is TRBV25-1, the J call TRBJ1-3; no clear D gene. The ends were cut back, 1 base at V and 0 bases at J, with 10 bases in the middle. Germline V CDR1 and CDR2: MGHDK, SYGVNS. This CDR3 comprises 16 residues. The CDR3: CASSEWGGSSGNTIYF. The CDR3 coding sequence is TGTGCCAGCAGTGAATGGGGAGGGAGCTCTGGAAACACCATATATTTT.

The chain has TRBV20-1 and TRBJ2-1; the D is unclear. Between the trimmed V and J ends, which lost 1 base and 5 bases, there was a span of 12 bases. The CDR3 has 14 residues. Per germline, CDR1 DFQATT and CDR2 SNEGSKA (reference sequence). The CDR3 spells CSARGLDRDNEQFF. CDR3 nucleotides: TGCAGTGCTAGAGGCCTAGACCGCGACAATGAGCAGTTCTTC.

The V and J genes are TRBV12-5 and TRBJ1-2, with a possible D match to TRBD1 (5 bases). CDR1 and CDR2 (germline): LGHNT, FRNRAP. The CDR3 is 13 amino acids. Trimming removed 6 bases at V and 6 bases at J, with 14 bases between. Written as DNA, the CDR3 is TGTGCTAGTGGCGGGGGGACGCCTCATGGCTACACCTTC. Translation: CASGGGTPHGYTF.

The chain combines TRBV9 with TRBJ2-6; the D gene is possibly TRBD2 (6 bases). Looked up from germline, CDR1 is SGDLS and CDR2 is YYNGEE. This CDR3 has 18 residues. The ends were cut back, 0 bases at V and 1 base at J, with 14 bases in the middle. The DNA for the CDR3 is TGTGCCAGCAGCGTAGCAGTCGGCGGGATATCTGGGGCCAACGTCCTGACTTTC. It yields the protein CASSVAVGGISGANVLTF.